The entry below gives a single T cell receptor (beta chain) sequence along with its context. The data derive from a study of blood T cell repertoires in COVID-19. Study-level background: The origin of the acute and convalescent COVID-19 samples was the United States, Italy and Spain. Nucleic acid was either cDNA or gDNA, and it came from T cells, B-cell-depleted T cells, or PBMCs.

Authors' methods: From reference gene primer amplification, estimates of nucleated cell counts were derived. Using immunoSEQ multiplex PCR, the repertoire was profiled, and TCRdb retains in-frame clones only, with some absent. V and J calls and clone size follow that table, whereas D and trimming were derived from the DNA. The sample yields some 26,000 clones, roughly 80% seen once. Germline loops: CDR1 SQVTM, CDR2 ANQGSEA. CDR3 size: 13 residues. V was trimmed by 3 bases and J by 4 bases, leaving 12 bases between them. The sequencing sample was made of peripheral blood. The receptor's source is a man aged 70-80 years with acute or convalescent COVID-19. The rearrangement uses TRBV29-1 and TRBJ2-5; perhaps TRBD2 as D (5 bases). This CDR3 reads CSVDRAGGETQYF. The CDR3 bases are TGCAGCGTTGATAGGGCGGGTGGAGAGACCCAGTACTTC.